A selection of T cell receptor beta chains follows, all from one sample in a study of T-cell memory formation after mild COVID-19. TCRdb ran MiXCR on the 5' RACE reads and lists one entry per CDR3 protein. This sample has 300,000 to 350,000 distinct CDR3 sequences, with approximately 13% found just once. Sequencing input: PBMCs or a T cell subset sorted from them (not recorded which). The receptors stem from a man younger than 30 who had mild COVID-19 (a few samples of this study predate the infection). Cell type and time point are not known. The CDR3 runs from the conserved cysteine through the conserved F or W. D genes are given only for firm matches. Size tells how often a clone was seen (once, few, many) or the class of an expanded clone, and some rows leave it out.

size: NA; V: TRBV20-1; J: TRBJ2-5; D: NA; CDR3: CSAREDNQETQYF; DNA: TGCAGTGCTAGAGAAGACAACCAAGAGACCCAGTACTTC
size: NA; V: TRBV11-2; J: TRBJ2-3; D: NA; CDR3: CASSPIRSTDTQYF; DNA: TGTGCCAGCAGCCCCATCCGTAGCACAGATACGCAGTATTTT
size: few; V: TRBV27; J: TRBJ2-7; D: NA; CDR3: CASSITPGGEQYF; DNA: TGTGCCAGCAGTATTACCCCGGGTGGCGAGCAGTACTTC
size: NA; V: TRBV6-5; J: TRBJ1-1; D: NA; CDR3: CASSSQNRPTEAFF; DNA: TGTGCCAGCAGTTCGCAAAACAGGCCCACTGAAGCTTTCTTT
size: NA; V: TRBV12-5; J: TRBJ1-1; D: NA; CDR3: CASGLGRGTEAFF; DNA: TGTGCTAGTGGTTTGGGCCGGGGCACTGAAGCTTTCTTT
size: NA; V: TRBV5-1; J: TRBJ2-5; D: TRBD1; CDR3: CASSLGVDRDETQYF; DNA: TGCGCCAGCAGCTTGGGGGTGGACAGGGATGAGACCCAGTACTTC
size: NA; V: TRBV7-2; J: TRBJ2-1; D: TRBD1; CDR3: CASSRQGNNEQFF; DNA: TGTGCCAGCAGCAGACAGGGGAACAATGAGCAGTTCTTC
size: NA; V: TRBV24-1; J: TRBJ2-2; D: NA; CDR3: CATSDYTGELFF; DNA: TGTGCCACCAGTGATTACACCGGGGAGCTGTTTTTT
size: many; V: TRBV20-1; J: TRBJ2-1; D: NA; CDR3: CSAGPSANEQFF; DNA: TGCAGTGCCGGACCTAGCGCCAATGAGCAGTTCTTC
size: NA; V: TRBV5-1; J: TRBJ2-3; D: NA; CDR3: CASSLAGGITDTQYF; DNA: TGCGCCAGCAGCTTGGCCGGCGGGATCACAGATACGCAGTATTTT
size: many; V: TRBV11-2; J: TRBJ2-5; D: NA; CDR3: CASSGETGWETQYF; DNA: TGTGCCAGCAGCGGTGAGACAGGTTGGGAGACCCAGTACTTC
size: few; V: TRBV12-3/TRBV12-4; J: TRBJ1-2; D: NA; CDR3: CASSPPQGPNYGYTF; DNA: TGTGCCAGCAGTCCCCCACAGGGACCGAACTATGGCTACACCTTC
size: NA; V: TRBV20-1; J: TRBJ2-7; D: TRBD1; CDR3: CSAREWDRGEQYF; DNA: TGCAGTGCTAGAGAATGGGACAGGGGGGAGCAGTACTTC
size: NA; V: TRBV11-2; J: TRBJ1-1; D: NA; CDR3: CASSPLVRERDTEAFF; DNA: TGTGCCAGCAGTCCTCTTGTCAGGGAGAGAGACACTGAAGCTTTCTTT
size: few; V: TRBV4-3; J: TRBJ2-3; D: NA; CDR3: CASSHTGTDPATQYF; DNA: TGCGCCAGCAGCCATACCGGGACGGACCCCGCTACGCAGTATTTT
size: many; V: TRBV4-1; J: TRBJ2-3; D: TRBD1; CDR3: CASRRDRGLGDTQYF; DNA: TGCGCCAGCAGAAGGGACAGGGGGCTTGGAGATACGCAGTATTTT
size: NA; V: TRBV7-9; J: TRBJ1-1; D: TRBD1; CDR3: CASSYDRGKAFF; DNA: TGTGCCAGCAGTTACGACAGGGGTAAGGCTTTCTTT
size: few; V: TRBV7-9; J: TRBJ1-6; D: NA; CDR3: CASSLREASPLHF; DNA: TGTGCCAGCAGCTTAAGGGAGGCTTCACCCCTCCACTTT
size: few; V: TRBV20-1; J: TRBJ2-2; D: NA; CDR3: CSARLRMTTGELFF; DNA: TGCAGTGCTAGGCTGAGGATGACCACCGGGGAGCTGTTTTTT
size: few; V: TRBV7-9; J: TRBJ1-4; D: NA; CDR3: CASSSRVEKLFF; DNA: TGTGCCAGCAGCTCGAGAGTTGAAAAACTGTTTTTT
size: few; V: TRBV12-3/TRBV12-4; J: TRBJ1-1; D: NA; CDR3: CASSFQTGGAFF; DNA: TGTGCCAGCAGCTTTCAGACCGGGGGGGCTTTCTTT
size: few; V: TRBV4-1; J: TRBJ1-5; D: NA; CDR3: CASSQDLPVFGNQPQHF; DNA: TGCGCCAGCAGCCAAGACCTGCCCGTTTTCGGCAATCAGCCCCAGCATTTT
size: NA; V: TRBV24-1; J: TRBJ1-2; D: NA; CDR3: CATSATGVYGYTF; DNA: TGTGCCACCAGTGCTACCGGCGTCTATGGCTACACCTTC
size: NA; V: TRBV4-3; J: TRBJ1-2; D: TRBD1; CDR3: CASSQDLGQGVGYGYTF; DNA: TGCGCCAGCAGCCAAGATTTGGGACAGGGGGTGGGCTATGGCTACACCTTC
size: NA; V: TRBV7-2; J: TRBJ2-5; D: TRBD1; CDR3: CASSSGQHAETQYF; DNA: TGTGCCAGCAGCTCGGGACAGCACGCGGAGACCCAGTACTTC
size: NA; V: TRBV4-1; J: TRBJ2-1; D: NA; CDR3: CASSQSGAAYNEQFF; DNA: TGCGCCAGCAGCCAATCAGGGGCCGCCTACAATGAGCAGTTCTTC
size: few; V: TRBV5-6; J: TRBJ2-5; D: TRBD1; CDR3: CASSRNRGQETQYF; DNA: TGTGCCAGCAGCAGAAACAGGGGTCAAGAGACCCAGTACTTC
size: NA; V: TRBV5-1; J: TRBJ2-7; D: TRBD1; CDR3: CASSSRDSSTEQYF; DNA: TGCGCCAGCAGCTCCCGGGACAGTTCAACTGAGCAGTACTTC
size: NA; V: TRBV7-2; J: TRBJ2-1; D: TRBD2; CDR3: CASSLALLAGGPDEQFF; DNA: TGTGCCAGCAGCTTAGCGCTACTAGCGGGGGGGCCGGATGAGCAGTTCTTC
size: NA; V: TRBV12-3/TRBV12-4; J: TRBJ1-4; D: TRBD1; CDR3: CASIQGANEKLFF; DNA: TGTGCCAGCATACAGGGGGCGAATGAAAAACTGTTTTTT
size: few; V: TRBV5-1; J: TRBJ2-3; D: NA; CDR3: CASRAGPADTQYF; DNA: TGCGCCAGCAGGGCAGGGCCGGCAGATACGCAGTATTTT
size: NA; V: TRBV20-1; J: TRBJ2-1; D: TRBD2; CDR3: CSARDSAGAYNEQFF; DNA: TGCAGTGCTAGAGATTCGGCGGGAGCCTACAATGAGCAGTTCTTC
size: NA; V: TRBV12-3/TRBV12-4; J: TRBJ2-6; D: NA; CDR3: CASNLPSGANVLTF; DNA: TGTGCCAGCAACTTGCCCTCTGGGGCCAACGTCCTGACTTTC
size: NA; V: TRBV12-3/TRBV12-4; J: TRBJ2-1; D: NA; CDR3: CASHNWGQNEQFF; DNA: TGTGCCAGCCACAACTGGGGGCAAAATGAGCAGTTCTTC
size: NA; V: TRBV20-1; J: TRBJ1-5; D: NA; CDR3: CSARSGYSNQPQHF; DNA: TGCAGTGCTAGATCCGGGTATAGCAATCAGCCCCAGCATTTT
size: few; V: TRBV2; J: TRBJ2-3; D: TRBD2; CDR3: CASPFGGVGTDTQYF; DNA: TGTGCCAGCCCCTTCGGGGGGGTTGGCACAGATACGCAGTATTTT
size: few; V: TRBV7-2; J: TRBJ2-7; D: TRBD1; CDR3: CASSPGTDYEQYF; DNA: TGTGCCAGCAGCCCGGGGACAGATTACGAGCAGTACTTC
size: many; V: TRBV6-5; J: TRBJ2-7; D: TRBD1; CDR3: CASSRTGYYDEQYF; DNA: TGTGCCAGCAGTCGGACAGGCTATTACGACGAGCAGTACTTC
size: few; V: TRBV5-1; J: TRBJ2-2; D: TRBD2; CDR3: CASSGSGGSNTGELFF; DNA: TGCGCCAGCAGCGGGAGCGGGGGGTCTAACACCGGGGAGCTGTTTTTT
size: few; V: TRBV7-9; J: TRBJ1-3; D: TRBD1; CDR3: CASSSRDRGHGNTIYF; DNA: TGTGCCAGCAGCTCCCGGGACAGGGGGCATGGAAACACCATATATTTT
size: few; V: TRBV5-4; J: TRBJ2-3; D: NA; CDR3: CASSSKEGADTQYF; DNA: TGTGCCAGCAGCTCGAAAGAGGGGGCAGATACGCAGTATTTT
size: NA; V: TRBV19; J: TRBJ1-1; D: NA; CDR3: CASSITRITEAFF; DNA: TGTGCCAGTAGTATAACTAGGATCACTGAAGCTTTCTTT